This record covers a single T cell receptor beta chain. The entry originates in a study of blood T cell repertoires in COVID-19. The overall study: T cells, B-cell-depleted T cells, or PBMCs supplied cDNA or gDNA.

The CDR3 extends over 15 amino acids. V lost 6 bases to trimming and J lost 4 bases, with 15 bases between them. Germline loops: CDR1 LNHDA, CDR2 SQIVND (reference sequence). Enrollees, roughly 18 to 90 years old, lived in around 23 US areas. Participants' reported clinical history set cohort assignment. Recovered status applied to Cohort 3 donors who had two consecutive negative PCRs. It also applied to those with clearance or with symptom resolution. This table comes from immunoSEQ multiplex PCR, and its TCRdb copy is limited to in-frame clones, with some not included. Of about 480,000 clones listed, approximately 88% are singletons.

Sequencing was performed on PBMCs or T cells enriched from blood (not recorded which). The chain combines TRBV19 with TRBJ2-2, with D tentatively TRBD2 (6 bases). The clonotype was recovered from a woman between 40 and 50 years old who had recovered from COVID-19. CDR3 protein: CASSTRGAGTGELFF. The CDR3, as DNA: TGTGCCAGTAGCACCCGCGGGGCGGGCACCGGGGAGCTGTTTTTT.